The present T cell receptor (beta chain) was sequenced within a study of shared clonotypes between healthy human individuals (TCRdb year 2020). At the level of the whole study: Three men and a couple of women, aged 18 to 49 years, made up the cohort. For each donor, three plates each were used for CD4 naive and CD4 memory, two plates were used for CD8 naive, and one plate was used for CD8 memory. To estimate repertoire size and how much clonotypes are shared between individuals, the study performed deep sequencing of blood TCR repertoires from roughly five healthy adults. To increase sequencing depth and limit assay-specific biases, TCR repertoire library preparation and sequencing were carried out by different laboratories using diverse techniques. Between about 0.8 and 9.5 billion PBMCs per donor were obtained by leukapheresis.

The germline V gene encodes CDR1 SEHNR and CDR2 FQNEAQ (reference sequence). V lost 3 bases and J lost 4 bases; the stretch between them is 4 bases long. From cysteine to phenylalanine, the CDR3 is 12 amino acids long. The retained sequence is limited to the CDR3, 36 bases, with the frame set at the first base. Using the deep immunoSEQ assay, multiplex PCR amplified TCR CDR3 regions from genomic DNA. Extracted genomic DNA from each cell subset was spread evenly across all wells of several immunoSEQ 96-well plates, with each plate serving as a replicate. For sorted subsets, each replicate PCR was loaded with around 220 ng genomic DNA, equivalent to about 33,000 T cell genomes. Purified libraries were measured with a Qubit 3.0 fluorometer, size-checked on a Bioanalyzer 2100, and measured again with the KAPA Library Quantification kit. Every immunoSEQ 96-well plate was sequenced on a dedicated single-read 150-cycle Illumina NextSeq 550 flow cell. The published analysis was carried out like this. Because only junctional sequences without quality scores were contained in the immunoSEQ output, filtering matching that applied to full-length reads could not be performed. To assign V/J genes and CDR3, sequences were annotated using PyIR, a Python wrapper for IgBLAST v1.9, with IMGT germline references. Reads were filtered out if the reads had weak V/J assignments (E-value above 1e-6), no CDR3, stop codons, out-of-frame junctions, or ambiguous translated residues. V3J clonotypes were defined by identical inferred V gene, J gene, and CDR3 amino acid sequence. The percentage overlap between two repertoires was calculated by dividing the number of shared unique clonotypes by the size of the smaller repertoire. Richness of each repertoire was evaluated using RTK rarefaction, the Chao1 estimator, and Recon v2.1 estimates of unobserved clonotypes. Generation probabilities for all TCRbeta clonotypes obtained by the gDNA method from four donors were computed using OLGA. Not all clones reach the TCRdb copy of this immuneACCESS table, which keeps in-frame sequences only. Checked studies attribute under half of the gap to unresolved V genes and leave the rest unexplained. The V and J calls and clone size are taken from that table; D and trimming were inferred from the DNA. This sample has 2 million to 3 million clones in its table, and approximately 92% of those were observed once. The ten biggest clones cover over 0.12% of the sample.

The research as a whole found: Compared with non-shared clonotypes, the clonotypes found in all four sorted-subset donors had higher generation probabilities. Pairwise subsampling led to the expectation that sequencing depth would affect the degree of clonotype sharing among donors. Sharing across several donors was observed for around 5% of naive CD4, 3% to 4% of naive CD8, around 2.5% of memory CD4, and around 0.44% of memory CD8 clonotypes. Incomplete sequencing was indicated by rarefaction of sorted-subset datasets, despite the large sequencing depth. Sampling was restricted to blood, and TCR repertoires in tissue are likely to differ from TCR repertoires in blood. Because the study included only a small number of donors, the genetic and exposure-history diversity represented was limited. Estimated clonotype richness was generally larger for naive than for memory subsets.

In the case of this clone: There is no known antigen for this receptor. Per-base qualities were not stored, and no clone one base away is much larger. This sample includes further DNA sequences coding for the same CDR3.

Donors were healthy HIV-negative adults with no recently reported acute infections or vaccinations. Every donor was a Caucasian adult residing in Nashville, Tennessee, USA. Magnetic negative selection was used to enrich CD4+ T cells, after which naive cells were positively selected on CD45RA and the negative fraction became the memory subset. Blood was collected by leukapheresis, and PBMCs were isolated by Ficoll-Histopaque density gradient centrifugation and then cryopreserved in liquid nitrogen vapor phase. Analytical flow cytometry was used to check the purity and quantity of every magnetically sorted T cell population. Genomic DNA was isolated from each sorted fraction and quantified by UV absorbance on a Nanodrop 2000c.

The sample was naive CD4+ T cells sorted from blood. This specimen's cell subset or site label, per the study, means: CD45RA+ positively selected. This receptor was identified in a young man in good health. The chain was built from TRBV7-9 and TRBJ2-1, with an unclear D gene assignment. The nucleotides read TGTGCCAGCAGCTTTAGTTACAATGAGCAGTTCTTC. Its amino acids are CASSFSYNEQFF.